This T cell receptor beta chain is from a study of T cells in tumors after PD-1 blockade. Study in general: No patient had prior checkpoint blockade, systemic immunosuppression, or radiotherapy within 4 weeks. During anti-PD-1 treatment, some patients continued daily vismodegib 150 mg.

Tumor or blood genomic DNA was sequenced, with inputs of about 616 ng to 6,004 ng. J was trimmed by 4 bases and V by 6 bases; bases with no gene match: 11. The germline V gene has CDR1 LNHDA and CDR2 SQIVND (reference sequence). CDR3 length: 16 amino acids. Sequencing used immunoSEQ multiplex PCR; TCRdb keeps in-frame clones, though not all of them. The table records more than 45,000 clones, approximately 79% of them present only once. The input for sequencing was PBMCs, taken before anti-PD-1 therapy. This sequence joins TRBV19 and TRBJ2-1; TRBD2 aligns across 8 bases. The TCR comes from a human donor with advanced basal cell or squamous cell carcinoma (not recorded which). The DNA for the CDR3 is TGTGCCAGTAGCAACCCTAGCGGGTCCGTGTACAATGAGCAGTTCTTC. As protein: CASSNPSGSVYNEQFF.